These T cell receptor beta chains were read from a single sample in a study of T cell repertoires in cytomegalovirus infection. These receptors are not linked to any known antigen. Via MiXCR, TCRdb re-called the reads, giving one row per CDR3 protein. The sample has roughly 920,000 distinct CDR3 sequences, around 31% seen once. Sample: cultured CD8+ T cells from PBMCs, taken from culture after CMV antigen stimulation. The receptors stem from a human donor in good health (CMV status not recorded). Some clones in this sample may be carry-over from other donors' samples. Each CDR3 is given with its conserved first and last residue. D genes are given only for firm matches. Not every row has a clone size; where given, it reads once, few, many or a size class.

j_gene	abundance	v_gene	d_gene	CDR3aa	CDR3nt
TRBJ2-3	few	TRBV12-3/TRBV12-4	NA	CASSFVGYTDTQYF	TGTGCCAGCAGTTTCGTCGGTTACACAGATACGCAGTATTTT
TRBJ2-4	NA	TRBV7-3	NA	CASSRPDENIQYF	TGTGCCAGCAGCCGACCGGACGAAAACATTCAGTACTTC
TRBJ1-5	NA	TRBV6-8	NA	CASGAHQPQHF	TGTGCCAGCGGGGCACATCAGCCCCAGCATTTT
TRBJ1-1	few	TRBV27	NA	CASRGTWAEAFF	TGTGCCAGCAGGGGCACTTGGGCTGAAGCTTTCTTT
TRBJ2-3	NA	TRBV12-3/TRBV12-4	TRBD2	CASSLLAGVPDTQYF	TGTGCCAGCAGTCTACTAGCGGGGGTTCCCGATACGCAGTATTTT
TRBJ2-7	many	TRBV7-8	TRBD2	CASSVSGGLSYEQYF	TGTGCCAGCAGCGTTAGCGGGGGCCTCTCCTACGAGCAGTACTTC
TRBJ1-3	NA	TRBV12-3/TRBV12-4	NA	CASSSGASGNTIYF	TGTGCCAGCAGCTCCGGGGCCTCTGGAAACACCATATATTTT
TRBJ1-5	NA	TRBV15	NA	CVTSREGTYQPQHF	TGTGTCACCAGCAGAGAGGGGACCTATCAGCCCCAGCATTTT
TRBJ2-5	NA	TRBV4-1	NA	CASSQGLKETQYF	TGCGCCAGCAGCCAAGGACTAAAAGAGACCCAGTACTTC
TRBJ1-1	few	TRBV11-2	NA	CASSSWDAPEAFF	TGTGCCAGCAGCTCTTGGGACGCCCCTGAAGCTTTCTTT
TRBJ2-3	few	TRBV13	NA	CASSLTPTLTDTQYF	TGTGCCAGCAGCCTAACCCCGACTCTAACAGATACGCAGTATTTT
TRBJ1-1	few	TRBV7-8	NA	CASSLPRTAMNTEAFF	TGTGCCAGCAGCCTCCCAAGGACAGCCATGAACACTGAAGCTTTCTTT
TRBJ2-7	NA	TRBV20-1	NA	CSARDTQLSSYEQYF	TGCAGTGCTAGAGATACCCAACTAAGCTCCTACGAGCAGTACTTC
TRBJ2-1	NA	TRBV19	NA	CASSISLIPYNEQFF	TGTGCCAGTAGTATTTCCTTGATCCCCTACAATGAGCAGTTCTTC
TRBJ1-2	NA	TRBV9	TRBD1	CASSVGDRENYGYTF	TGTGCCAGCAGCGTAGGGGACAGGGAGAACTATGGCTACACCTTC
TRBJ1-2	NA	TRBV19	NA	CASSITGTSYGYTF	TGTGCCAGTAGTATAACGGGGACTTCCTATGGCTACACCTTC
TRBJ2-6	few	TRBV10-3	NA	CAIRARDSGANVLTF	TGTGCCATCAGAGCCCGGGACTCTGGGGCCAACGTCCTGACTTTC
TRBJ2-7	NA	TRBV27	TRBD2	CASSPGTSGGPSYEQYF	TGTGCCAGCAGCCCTGGGACTAGCGGGGGGCCATCCTACGAGCAGTACTTC
TRBJ2-3	NA	TRBV12-3/TRBV12-4	NA	CASHGQKTTDTQYF	TGTGCCAGCCACGGGCAGAAAACCACAGATACGCAGTATTTT
TRBJ2-5	NA	TRBV19	NA	CASTRVGTGKETQYF	TGTGCCAGTACCCGAGTCGGTACAGGGAAAGAGACCCAGTACTTC
TRBJ2-2	NA	TRBV5-6	NA	CASTGLLGAGELFF	TGTGCCAGCACCGGACTGCTTGGTGCCGGGGAGCTGTTTTTT
TRBJ2-7	few	TRBV19	NA	CASSAPTWGRTSEQYF	TGTGCCAGTAGTGCGCCGACATGGGGCAGGACCAGCGAGCAGTACTTC
TRBJ1-1	few	TRBV7-3	TRBD1	CASKWTGGNTEAFF	TGTGCCAGCAAGTGGACAGGCGGGAACACTGAAGCTTTCTTT
TRBJ2-5	few	TRBV5-5	NA	CASTTNEYRVQETQYF	TGTGCCAGCACCACAAACGAGTACAGGGTACAAGAGACCCAGTACTTC
TRBJ1-5	many	TRBV11-3	NA	CASSRLRDQLSRGNQPQHF	TGTGCCAGCAGCCGACTCCGGGACCAACTTTCTAGGGGCAATCAGCCCCAGCATTTT
TRBJ2-7	few	TRBV7-9	TRBD1	CASSLTGGQGEQYF	TGTGCCAGCAGCTTAACAGGGGGTCAGGGCGAGCAGTACTTC
TRBJ1-1	few	TRBV7-8	TRBD1	CASRDRVYTEAFF	TGTGCCAGCAGGGACAGGGTGTATACTGAAGCTTTCTTT
TRBJ2-5	few	TRBV7-9	TRBD1	CASSPGQELTQETQYF	TGTGCCAGCAGCCCCGGACAGGAACTCACCCAAGAGACCCAGTACTTC
TRBJ2-7	NA	TRBV18	NA	CASSPIQRTLTYEQYF	TGTGCCAGCTCACCAATACAGCGGACGCTCACCTACGAGCAGTACTTC
TRBJ1-1	NA	TRBV5-1	NA	CASSSMTGEAFF	TGCGCCAGCAGCTCGATGACCGGGGAAGCTTTCTTT
TRBJ2-1	few	TRBV10-3	TRBD2	CAISETRRGGQNEQFF	TGTGCCATCAGTGAGACACGACGGGGGGGCCAAAATGAGCAGTTCTTC
TRBJ2-4	few	TRBV7-6	TRBD2	CASSLLGGLAGLENIQYF	TGTGCCAGCAGCCTCCTTGGGGGACTAGCGGGGTTGGAGAACATTCAGTACTTC
TRBJ2-1	few	TRBV7-9	NA	CASSFGSRGNEQFF	TGTGCCAGCAGCTTCGGATCTAGGGGGAATGAGCAGTTCTTC
TRBJ2-6	many	TRBV2	NA	CASSPNSGSGANVLTF	TGTGCCAGCAGCCCCAACTCTGGTTCCGGGGCCAACGTCCTGACTTTC
TRBJ1-1	NA	TRBV11-2	NA	CASSLAVEGLNTEAFF	TGTGCCAGCAGCTTAGCCGTCGAGGGTTTGAACACTGAAGCTTTCTTT
TRBJ2-5	NA	TRBV6-2/TRBV6-3	NA	CASTPRGSGETQYF	TGTGCCAGCACCCCAAGGGGGAGTGGAGAGACCCAGTACTTC
TRBJ1-3	few	TRBV6-5	NA	CASSYLGQGNTIYF	TGTGCCAGCAGTTATCTCGGGCAAGGAAACACCATATATTTT